This is a list of T cell receptor beta chains from one sample in a study of early T cells in non-severe SARS-CoV-2 infection. TCRdb re-derived calls from the 5' RACE reads in MiXCR, one entry per CDR3 protein. This sample has tens of thousands of distinct CDR3 sequences, with over 7% found just once. The sample was whole blood. These receptors were collected from an adult who was a healthcare worker with PCR-confirmed SARS-CoV-2 infection or an uninfected control (not recorded which). Both conserved end residues are part of each CDR3. Each record gives: V gene, J gene, CDR3 protein.

v_call: TRBV11-2; j_call: TRBJ2-3; cdr3_aa: CASSSPVRGVSTDTQYF
v_call: TRBV7-9; j_call: TRBJ1-5; cdr3_aa: CASSSSGGNQPQHF
v_call: TRBV7-3; j_call: TRBJ2-3; cdr3_aa: CASSPGTSSIDTQYF
v_call: TRBV7-9; j_call: TRBJ2-6; cdr3_aa: CASSSLGGANVLTF
v_call: TRBV7-6; j_call: TRBJ2-3; cdr3_aa: CASSPDIPSDTQYF
v_call: TRBV12-3/TRBV12-4; j_call: TRBJ1-2; cdr3_aa: CASSQLQAHGYTF
v_call: TRBV4-1; j_call: TRBJ1-1; cdr3_aa: CASRKDPQGHQYTEAFF
v_call: TRBV3-1; j_call: TRBJ1-5; cdr3_aa: CASSVTGGGYQPQHF
v_call: TRBV12-3/TRBV12-4; j_call: TRBJ2-5; cdr3_aa: CASSVQGGQETQYF
v_call: TRBV27; j_call: TRBJ1-2; cdr3_aa: CASSLKGTHNYGYTF
v_call: TRBV4-2; j_call: TRBJ1-3; cdr3_aa: CASSQDGGVSNTIYF
v_call: TRBV12-3/TRBV12-4; j_call: TRBJ1-3; cdr3_aa: CASSPGQLRNTIYF
v_call: TRBV20-1; j_call: TRBJ2-1; cdr3_aa: CSATHRVSYEQFF
v_call: TRBV2; j_call: TRBJ2-3; cdr3_aa: CASRTLPSGADTQYF
v_call: TRBV14; j_call: TRBJ2-3; cdr3_aa: CASSHSPSGYTDTQYF
v_call: TRBV18; j_call: TRBJ1-4; cdr3_aa: CASSFRDEKLFF
v_call: TRBV7-3; j_call: TRBJ2-5; cdr3_aa: CASSLGHQETQYF
v_call: TRBV7-2; j_call: TRBJ2-7; cdr3_aa: CASSGGGLAGAAYEQYF
v_call: TRBV21-1; j_call: TRBJ2-1; cdr3_aa: CASSIELDEQFF
v_call: TRBV27; j_call: TRBJ2-7; cdr3_aa: CAGLGGSPTEQYF
v_call: TRBV30; j_call: TRBJ1-1; cdr3_aa: CAWSDWEAEAFF
v_call: TRBV25-1; j_call: TRBJ2-1; cdr3_aa: CASSETGAGYNEQFF
v_call: TRBV7-8; j_call: TRBJ1-2; cdr3_aa: CASSSTPANYGYTF